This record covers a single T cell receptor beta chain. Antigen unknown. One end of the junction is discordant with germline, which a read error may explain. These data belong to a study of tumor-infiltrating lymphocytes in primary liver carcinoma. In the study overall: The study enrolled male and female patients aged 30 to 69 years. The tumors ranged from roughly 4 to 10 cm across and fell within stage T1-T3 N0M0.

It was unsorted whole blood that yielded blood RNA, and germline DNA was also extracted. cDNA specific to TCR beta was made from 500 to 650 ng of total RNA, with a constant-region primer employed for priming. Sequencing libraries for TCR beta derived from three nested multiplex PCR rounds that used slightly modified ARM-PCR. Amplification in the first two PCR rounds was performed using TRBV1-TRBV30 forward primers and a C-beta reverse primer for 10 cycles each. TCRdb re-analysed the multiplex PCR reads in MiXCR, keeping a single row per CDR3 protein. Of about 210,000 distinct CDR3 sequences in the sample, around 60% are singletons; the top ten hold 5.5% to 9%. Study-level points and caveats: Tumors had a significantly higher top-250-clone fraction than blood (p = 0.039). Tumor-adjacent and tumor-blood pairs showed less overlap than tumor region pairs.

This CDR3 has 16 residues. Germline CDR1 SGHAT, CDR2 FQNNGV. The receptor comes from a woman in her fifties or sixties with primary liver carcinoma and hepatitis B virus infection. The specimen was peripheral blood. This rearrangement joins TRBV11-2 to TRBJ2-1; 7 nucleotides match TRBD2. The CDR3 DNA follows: TGTGCCAGCAGCTTAGAGGGCGGGAGTGTCTACAATGAGCACTTCTTC. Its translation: CASSLEGGSVYNEHFF.